This TCR beta chain was identified in a study of blood T cell repertoires in COVID-19. Libraries were prepared by immunoSEQ multiplex PCR; TCRdb keeps only in-frame clonotypes and omits some of them. The profile shows over 150,000 clones, about 90% of them singletons. Germline CDR1 LGHDT, CDR2 YNNKEL (reference sequence). Unmatched junction bases numbered 4, after V lost 4 bases and J lost 7 bases. The CDR3 runs 14 residues. The rearrangement links TRBV3-1 (or the pseudogene TRBV3-2) to TRBJ2-5, with TRBD2 matching 12 bases. The clonotype comes from a man in his fifties with acute or convalescent COVID-19. Sequencing input: peripheral blood. The CDR3 DNA is TGTGCCAGCAGCCCTAGCGGGGGGGGCGGGACCCAGTACTTC. This gives the protein CASSPSGGGGTQYF.